The 23 T cell receptor beta chains in this list originate from one sample, sequenced in a study of T cells after yellow fever vaccination. From the 5' RACE reads, TCRdb called clonotypes with MiXCR, one entry per CDR3 protein. The repertoire consists of about 220,000 distinct CDR3 sequences, with approximately 6.7% occurring once and the leading ten covering 1% to 1.2%. The source material was CD4+ T cells sorted from PBMCs, sampled on the day of the yellow fever booster vaccination. These receptors came from a man aged 25 to 40 who received the YFV17D yellow fever vaccine.

This clonotype was observed many times. The chain carries TRBV20-1 and TRBJ2-4; perhaps TRBD2 as D (5 bases). Germline CDR1 is DFQATT and CDR2 is SNEGSKA (reference sequence). V was cut by 5 bases and J by 1 base, with 12 bases left in between. This CDR3 contains 14 residues. The CDR3 sequence: CSAASRGAKNIQYF. The CDR3 nucleotides read TGCAGTGCTGCTTCACGGGGTGCCAAAAACATTCAGTACTTC.

The chain is built from TRBV28 and TRBJ2-5; 11 bases are shared with TRBD2. Germline lookup yields CDR1 MDHEN and CDR2 SYDVKM. The CDR3 spans 15 residues. After removal of 5 bases from V and 5 bases from J, the junction contained 7 bases not matched to a gene. The CDR3 coding sequence is TGTGCCAGCAGTCATAGCGGGAGGGAGGGTGAGACCCAGTACTTC. Translated: CASSHSGREGETQYF.

This clonotype occurred many times. The chain is built from TRBV5-5 and TRBJ1-4, with 7 bases matching TRBD1. Germline-derived CDR1 and CDR2 are SGHKS and YYEKEE (reference sequence). The CDR3 length is 14 residues. V lost 4 bases, J lost 5 bases, and 5 bases stayed unmatched. CDR3 region: CASSRQGMNEKLFF. CDR3 nucleotide sequence: TGTGCCAGCAGCCGACAGGGAATGAATGAAAAACTGTTTTTT.

This clonotype was found a few times. The chain uses TRBV12-3 or TRBV12-4 and TRBJ2-7, with D uncertain. Trimming removed 3 bases at V and 7 bases at J, with 10 bases between. CDR3 length: 12 amino acids. The CDR3 sequence is CASSFGSREQYF. Here the CDR3 DNA reads TGTGCCAGCAGTTTTGGTTCGCGGGAGCAGTACTTC.

This clonotype was seen many times. The genes are TRBV5-1 and TRBJ1-2, with 7 bases that match TRBD1. This CDR3 is built from 15 residues. Germline V gives CDR1 SGHRS, CDR2 YFSETQ. The V segment lost 3 bases and the J segment 0 bases; nucleotides outside the gene matches: 5. CDR3 amino acids: CASSSGTEANYGYTF. CDR3 DNA sequence: TGCGCCAGCAGCTCCGGGACAGAGGCTAACTATGGCTACACCTTC.

This clonotype was seen at least ten times. The chain's CDR3 is CATSTPGGSEAFF. The CDR3 DNA reads as TGTGCCACCAGCACCCCTGGCGGGTCTGAAGCTTTCTTT. The rearrangement joins TRBV15 to TRBJ1-1, with unresolved D. The germline gives CDR1 LNHNV, CDR2 YYDKDF (reference sequence). The CDR3 spans 13 residues. The V end was cut by 4 bases, the J end by 6 bases, with 12 bases between.

This clonotype came up many times. The chain couples TRBV20-1 to TRBJ2-7; the D call may be TRBD1 or TRBD2 (8 bases each). This CDR3 region has 15 residues. Germline lookup yields CDR1 DFQATT and CDR2 SNEGSKA (reference sequence). Trimming cost V 6 bases and J 1 base, with 19 bases left between them. CDR3 sequence: CSARGREVGSYEQYF. CDR3 coding DNA: TGCAGTGCCAGGGGGCGGGAGGTAGGATCCTACGAGCAGTACTTC.

This chain uses TRBV5-1 with TRBJ2-2, with TRBD1 matching over 12 bases. This CDR3 region has 17 residues. The germline CDR1 and CDR2 sequences are SGHRS and YFSETQ. Trimming at V came to 7 bases and at J to 3 bases, leaving 10 bases not matched to a gene. This chain's CDR3 is CASRTGTGGLDTGELFF. In DNA form, the CDR3 reads TGCGCCAGCCGAACCGGGACAGGGGGCCTGGACACCGGGGAGCTGTTTTTT. Complete variable domain (other parts from reference TRBV5-1 and TRBJ2-2): KAGVTQTPRYLIKTRGQQVTLSCSPISGHRSVSWYQQTPGQGLQFLFEYFSETQRNKGNFPGRFSGRQFSNSRSEMNVSTLELGDSALYLCASRTGTGGLDTGELFFGEGSRLTVL.

A few counts support this clonotype. V usage is TRBV12-3 or TRBV12-4 and J usage is TRBJ1-2; D is unresolved. Trimming shortened V by 3 bases and J by 8 bases, and 10 bases separated the two germline ends. There are 12 residues in the CDR3. CDR3 sequence: CASSLARLGYTF. CDR3 DNA sequence: TGTGCCAGCAGTTTGGCCCGCCTGGGCTACACCTTC.

The chain has TRBV6-1 and TRBJ2-7, with D unresolved. Germline loops: CDR1 MNHNS, CDR2 SASEGT. The CDR3 is 12 amino acids. V lost 8 bases and J 6 bases, leaving 14 bases between the germline ends. The CDR3, as DNA: TGTGCCAGCCGCCACCAAACGCTCGAGCAGTACTTC. It encodes CASRHQTLEQYF.

This clonotype has ten or more counts. The chain is built from TRBV5-1 and TRBJ2-1; no reliable D call. The germline gives CDR1 SGHRS, CDR2 YFSETQ. Trimming left V 0 bases short and J 7 bases short, with 8 bases between. CDR3 length equals 13 residues. Here the CDR3 reads CASSLGGPNEQFF. The DNA of the CDR3 is TGCGCCAGCAGCTTGGGTGGGCCGAATGAGCAGTTCTTC.

This clonotype was counted a few times. This chain connects TRBV11-2 to TRBJ2-7; TRBD2 matches 10 bases. The CDR3 covers 15 residues. Germline V CDR1 and CDR2: SGHAT, FQNNGV. J was trimmed by 5 bases and V by 7 bases; bases with no gene match: 11. The CDR3 sequence: CASTLTPSGSDEQYF. The CDR3 DNA reads TGTGCCAGCACCCTTACACCTAGCGGGAGCGACGAGCAGTACTTC.

This clonotype was picked up a small number of times. V gene TRBV6-2 or TRBV6-3 combines with J gene TRBJ2-7; TRBD2 is a possible D gene (6 bases). V gave up 5 bases and J gave up 6 bases, with 11 bases separating them. The V gene's germline CDR1 is MNHEY and CDR2 SVGEGT. The CDR3 sequence is 12 residues long. CDR3: CASSQGTSEQYF. The CDR3 DNA reads TGTGCCAGCAGTCAAGGGACTTCCGAGCAGTACTTC.

This clonotype was seen more than once but under ten times. V and J are TRBV20-1 and TRBJ2-2, with 11 bases that match TRBD1. The V segment lost 3 bases and the J segment 6 bases; nucleotides outside the gene matches: 9. Germline CDR1 and CDR2: DFQATT and SNEGSKA (reference sequence). The CDR3 is made up of 16 amino acids. CDR3 region: CSASGRDRGVSGELFF. The CDR3 DNA reads as TGCAGTGCTAGCGGGCGGGACAGGGGGGTATCCGGGGAGCTGTTTTTT.

The table lists this clonotype with a few counts. The V gene is TRBV5-1, the J gene TRBJ2-2; D might be TRBD1 (6 bases). Germline V gene data show CDR1 as SGHRS and CDR2 as YFSETQ. V was pared by 4 bases and J by 5 bases, with 12 bases between. This CDR3 is built from 14 residues. In DNA form, the CDR3 reads TGCGCCAGCAGCGCAAACAGGGATACCGGGGAGCTGTTTTTT. Translating gives CASSANRDTGELFF.

The table lists this clonotype with many counts. This sequence joins TRBV5-1 and TRBJ1-3; D ambiguous. In germline, CDR1 is SGHRS, CDR2 YFSETQ. The CDR3 length is 14 residues. Trimming pared 5 bases from V and 0 bases from J, leaving 9 bases between. The CDR3 bases are TGCGCCAGCAGGGAGAGTGTCTCTGGAAACACCATATATTTT. This encodes CASRESVSGNTIYF.

This rearrangement joins TRBV10-2 to TRBJ2-2, with D perhaps matching TRBD2 (5 bases). The germline gives CDR1 WSHSY, CDR2 SAAADI. This CDR3 spans 15 amino acids. V gave up 8 bases and J gave up 3 bases, with 16 bases separating them. CDR3 DNA sequence: TGCGCCAGCCGGGCCCTACTAGGGTACACCGGGGAGCTGTTTTTT. It specifies CASRALLGYTGELFF.

This clonotype was seen only a few times. The rearrangement uses TRBV7-2 and TRBJ2-5; a possible D gene is TRBD2 (5 bases). Trimming stripped 5 bases from V and 5 bases from J, with 9 bases between. Germline-derived CDR1 and CDR2 are SGHTA and FQGNSA. The length of the CDR3 is 12 residues. The CDR3 is CASSGSFETQYF. CDR3 DNA sequence: TGTGCCAGCAGCGGGAGTTTTGAGACCCAGTACTTC.

To note about this clonotype: An end of the junction does not agree with germline; a read error may underlie this. The chain is built from TRBV20-1 and TRBJ2-2, with 7 bases matching TRBD2. The length of the CDR3 is 17 residues. Germline loops: CDR1 DFQATT, CDR2 SNEGSKA (reference sequence). The CDR3 reads CCARSLSGGGPTGELFF. CDR3 DNA: TGCTGTGCTAGATCCCTCTCCGGGGGAGGGCCTACCGGGGAGCTGTTTTTT.

At least ten counts were recorded for this clonotype. The rearrangement uses TRBV5-1 and TRBJ2-1; TRBD2 matches at 7 bases. The CDR3 spans 15 residues. Trimming removed 0 bases from V and 3 bases from J; junction bases left unmatched: 3. The germline V gene has CDR1 SGHRS and CDR2 YFSETQ. The CDR3 protein is CASSLVASGYNEQFF. CDR3 sequence (DNA): TGCGCCAGCAGCTTGGTGGCTAGCGGCTACAATGAGCAGTTCTTC.

This clonotype was seen repeatedly, ten times or more. The chain couples TRBV20-1 to TRBJ1-1, with D possibly matching TRBD1 (5 bases). Per the germline V gene, CDR1 is DFQATT and CDR2 is SNEGSKA (reference sequence). The CDR3 covers 13 residues. The ends were cut back, 5 bases at V and 4 bases at J, with 14 bases in the middle. Here the CDR3 reads CSARTDIITEAFF. In DNA form, the CDR3 reads TGCAGTGCTCGGACGGACATAATCACTGAAGCTTTCTTT.

The chain joins TRBV5-1 to TRBJ2-7; 14 bases fit TRBD2. The CDR3 loop spans 14 amino acids. Germline CDR1 reads SGHRS; CDR2 reads YFSETQ. V lost 6 bases, J lost 5 bases, and 4 bases stayed unmatched. This CDR3 is CASTGLAGVNEQYF. The CDR3 DNA reads TGCGCCAGCACGGGACTAGCGGGAGTCAACGAGCAGTACTTC.

This clonotype has at least ten counts. The rearrangement uses TRBV20-1 and TRBJ2-1; unclear D gene. Trimming removed 5 bases at V and 0 bases at J, with 11 bases between. The CDR3 has 14 amino acids. From germline, CDR1 is DFQATT and CDR2 SNEGSKA (reference sequence). The CDR3 nucleotides read TGCAGTGCTCGACACCGGAGCTCCTACAATGAGCAGTTCTTC. It specifies CSARHRSSYNEQFF.